The clone carrying this T cell receptor (beta chain) was detected many times. The antigen remains undetermined. Time point of the sample: newly diagnosed GD, antithyroid drugs for less than 3 months. The authors made the TCR library using RNA they extracted from PBMCs. Arm-PCR of CDR3 regions and iRepertoire HTBI primers were the basis on which TCR beta libraries were built. TCRdb re-derived calls from the multiplex PCR reads in MiXCR, one entry per CDR3 protein. The sample includes 350,000 to 450,000 distinct CDR3 sequences, 15% to 20% seen only once; the top ten take just under 30%. These data belong to a study of regulatory T cells in long-lasting Graves disease. Study results and caveats: It was in persistent disease that TRBV28, TRBJ1-2 and TRBJ2-5 were favored.

Germline-derived CDR1 and CDR2 are LGHDT and YNNKEL (reference sequence). V was trimmed by 4 bases and J by 4 bases, leaving 8 bases between them. The CDR3 loop spans 14 amino acids. The sample was also reused in another study, on T cells in Graves' hyperthyroidism and ophthalmopathy.

This chain joins TRBV3-1 and TRBJ2-6; TRBD1 or TRBD2 may be the D gene (5 bases each). Sequencing was performed on peripheral blood mononuclear cells (PBMCs), taken at new diagnosis, from a patient treated with antithyroid drugs. This receptor was obtained from a man aged 35 to 55 with Graves disease. The CDR3, as DNA: TGTGCCAGCAGCCGAAGGGACGGGGCCAACGTCCTGACTTTC. Its protein product is CASSRRDGANVLTF.